This entry features one T cell receptor (beta chain) sequence. Its antigen is unidentified. The data derive from a study of CD8 T cells in Susac syndrome. Whole-study results and caveats: An acknowledgment was made by the study that its TCR sequencing and HLA analysis involved relatively few individuals.

CDR3 length: 15 amino acids. Trimming cost V 7 bases and J 2 bases, with 16 bases left between them. Germline V gives CDR1 LNHNV, CDR2 YYDKDF (reference sequence). Reverse transcription of about 0.5 to 1 ug RNA was carried out with random hexamers. TCRdb processed the immunoSEQ multiplex PCR reads anew with MiXCR; each CDR3 protein has one entry. The top ten hold about 0.12% of the sample, which has about 200,000 distinct CDR3 sequences, approximately 90% seen once. This clonotype was obtained from a human donor with multiple sclerosis. The sequencing sample was made of CD8+ T cells from PBMCs. The rearrangement joins TRBV15 to TRBJ2-3, with D possibly TRBD2 on 7 matching bases. In DNA, the CDR3 is TGTGCCACCACCCCCGGAGGGGGGGACACAGATACGCAGTATTTT. As protein: CATTPGGGDTDTQYF.